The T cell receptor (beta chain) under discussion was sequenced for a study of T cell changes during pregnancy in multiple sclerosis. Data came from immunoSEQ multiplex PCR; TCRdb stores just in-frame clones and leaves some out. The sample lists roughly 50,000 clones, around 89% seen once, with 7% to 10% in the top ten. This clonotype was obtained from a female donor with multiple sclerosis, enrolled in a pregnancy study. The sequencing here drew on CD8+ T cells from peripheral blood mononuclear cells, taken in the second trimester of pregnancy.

The CDR3 DNA sequence: TGCGCCAGCAGCCAAGCCCCGGGGACTAATGAAAAACTGTTTTTT. Translated, it gives CASSQAPGTNEKLFF. V is TRBV4-1 and J is TRBJ1-4; unclear D gene. This CDR3 has 15 residues. Germline CDR1 MGHRA, CDR2 YSYEKL. Trimming shortened V by 1 base and J by 2 bases, and 8 bases separated the two germline ends.